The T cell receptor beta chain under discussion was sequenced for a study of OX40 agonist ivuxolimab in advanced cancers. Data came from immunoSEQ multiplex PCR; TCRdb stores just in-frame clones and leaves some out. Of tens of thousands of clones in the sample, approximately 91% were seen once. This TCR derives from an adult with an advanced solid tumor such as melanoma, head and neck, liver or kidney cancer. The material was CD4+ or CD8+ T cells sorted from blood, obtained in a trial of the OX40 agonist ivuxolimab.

This chain's CDR3 is CAWRLRGANVDYNEQFF. The CDR3 DNA reads as TGTGCCTGGAGGCTACGTGGAGCCAACGTGGACTACAATGAGCAGTTCTTC. This chain uses TRBV30 with TRBJ2-1; no clear D. Trimming pared 3 bases from V and 3 bases from J, leaving 21 bases between. The germline V gene encodes CDR1 GTSNPN and CDR2 SVGIG (reference sequence). The CDR3 runs to 17 residues. Full variable domain (outside the CDR3, taken from reference TRBV30 and TRBJ2-1): SQTIHQWPATLVQPVGSPLSLECTVEGTSNPNLYWYRQAAGRGLQLLFYSVGIGQISSEVPQNLSASRPQDRQFILSSKKLLLSDSGFYLCAWRLRGANVDYNEQFFGPGTRLTVL.